This T cell receptor (beta chain) emerged from a study of siplizumab effects on memory and regulatory T cells. CDR3 length: 14 residues. Germline CDR1 reads SSHAT; CDR2 reads FNYEAQ (reference sequence). This clone was seen just once. The junction and the germline gene differ at one end; a read error may be behind it. Method: immunoSEQ multiplex PCR; TCRdb's copy keeps in-frame clones and lacks some. The sample gives 100,000 or so clones, about nine tenths of which show up once; roughly 2.7% is in the top ten. Sequencing input: CD4+ T cells sorted from blood. V and J are TRBV7-7 and TRBJ2-5, with D tentatively TRBD2 (6 bases). The source of this sequence is a human donor in good health. Some clones in this sample may be carry-over from other donors' samples. The CDR3 DNA follows: TGTGCTAGCAGCCCAGGGACGGGAGTAGAGACCCAGTACTTC. This gives the protein CASSPGTGVETQYF.